The text below deals with one T cell receptor (beta chain). Its antigen is not identified. V lost 6 bases and J lost 4, with 15 bases in between. Germline V gene sequence: CDR1 SGHAT, CDR2 FQNNGV. The CDR3 spans 14 residues. The sample originates from a study of shared clonotypes between healthy human individuals. Overall study: CD8 memory received one plate per donor, CD8 naive two, CD4 memory three and CD4 naive three. Broader study findings: Compared with memory subsets, naive subsets generally had larger estimated richness. The four-donor shared clonotypes exceeded non-shared clonotypes in generation probability, with non-shared ones scoring lower.

Sequenced by immunoSEQ multiplex PCR; TCRdb stores in-frame clones only, minus some. The sample has approximately 530,000 clones; around 96% are singletons. The source material was naive CD4+ T cells sorted from blood. Subset defined: CD45RA+ positively selected. This receptor was obtained from a woman in her 30s in good health. The chain carries TRBV11-2 and TRBJ2-5; TRBD1 is a possible D gene (5 bases). The CDR3 DNA sequence: TGTGCCAGCAGGATCGCCGGTAGGGGAGAGACCCAGTACTTC. Amino acid sequence: CASRIAGRGETQYF.